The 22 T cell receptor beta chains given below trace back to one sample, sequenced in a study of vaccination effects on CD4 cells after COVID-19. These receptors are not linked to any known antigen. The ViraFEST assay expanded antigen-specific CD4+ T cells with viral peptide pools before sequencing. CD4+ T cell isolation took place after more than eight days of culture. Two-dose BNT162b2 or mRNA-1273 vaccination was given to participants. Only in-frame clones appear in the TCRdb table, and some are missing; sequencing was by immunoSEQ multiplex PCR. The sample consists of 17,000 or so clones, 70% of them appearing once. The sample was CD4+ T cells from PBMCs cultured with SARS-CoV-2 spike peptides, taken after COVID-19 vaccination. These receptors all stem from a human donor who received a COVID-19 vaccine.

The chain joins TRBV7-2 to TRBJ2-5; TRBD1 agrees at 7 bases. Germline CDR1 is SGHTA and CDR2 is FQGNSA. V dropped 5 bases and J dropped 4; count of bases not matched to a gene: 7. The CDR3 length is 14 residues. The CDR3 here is CASSAQTGSETQYF. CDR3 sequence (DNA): TGTGCCAGCAGCGCCCAGACAGGGTCAGAGACCCAGTACTTC. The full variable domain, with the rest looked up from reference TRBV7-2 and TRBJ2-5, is GAGVSQSPSNKVTEKGKDVELRCDPISGHTALYWYRQSLGQGLEFLIYFQGNSAPDKSGLPSDRFSAERTGGSVSTLTIQRTQQEDSAVYLCASSAQTGSETQYFGPGTRLLVL.

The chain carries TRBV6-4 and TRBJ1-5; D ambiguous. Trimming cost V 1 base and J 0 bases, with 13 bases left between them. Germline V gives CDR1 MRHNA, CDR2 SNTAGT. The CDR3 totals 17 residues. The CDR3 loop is CASSDLSGLYSNQPQHF. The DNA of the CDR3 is TGTGCCAGCAGTGACTTATCTGGCCTTTATAGCAATCAGCCCCAGCATTTT.

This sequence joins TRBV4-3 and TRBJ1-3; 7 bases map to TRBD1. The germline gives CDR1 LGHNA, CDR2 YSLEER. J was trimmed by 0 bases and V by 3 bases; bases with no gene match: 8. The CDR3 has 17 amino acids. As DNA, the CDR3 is TGCGCCAGCAGCCAGACATGGGACAGAGCCTCTGGAAACACCATATATTTT. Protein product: CASSQTWDRASGNTIYF.

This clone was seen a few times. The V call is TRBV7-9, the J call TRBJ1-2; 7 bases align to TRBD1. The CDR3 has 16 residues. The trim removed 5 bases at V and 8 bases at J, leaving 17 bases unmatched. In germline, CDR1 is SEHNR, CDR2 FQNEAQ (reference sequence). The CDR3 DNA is TGTGCCAGCAGCCCCTCGACAGGGCAGGGCGATGAGGGCTACACCTTC. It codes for CASSPSTGQGDEGYTF. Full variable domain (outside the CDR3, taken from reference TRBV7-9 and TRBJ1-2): DTGVSQNPRHKITKRGQNVTFRCDPISEHNRLYWYRQTLGQGPEFLTYFQNEAQLEKSRLLSDRFSAERPKGSFSTLEIQRTEQGDSAMYLCASSPSTGQGDEGYTFGSGTRLTVV.

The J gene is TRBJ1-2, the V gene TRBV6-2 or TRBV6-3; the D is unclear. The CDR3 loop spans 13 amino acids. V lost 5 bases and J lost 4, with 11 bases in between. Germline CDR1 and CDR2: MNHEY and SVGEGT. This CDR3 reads CASSAEILYGYTF. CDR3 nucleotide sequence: TGTGCCAGCAGTGCAGAAATCCTCTATGGCTACACCTTC.

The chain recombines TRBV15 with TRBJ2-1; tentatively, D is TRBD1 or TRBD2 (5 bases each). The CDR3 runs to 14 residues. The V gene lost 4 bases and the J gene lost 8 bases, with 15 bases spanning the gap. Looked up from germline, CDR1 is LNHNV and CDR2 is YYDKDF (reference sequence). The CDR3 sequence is CATSIQRDADEQFF. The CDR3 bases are TGTGCCACCAGCATTCAACGGGACGCGGATGAGCAGTTCTTC.

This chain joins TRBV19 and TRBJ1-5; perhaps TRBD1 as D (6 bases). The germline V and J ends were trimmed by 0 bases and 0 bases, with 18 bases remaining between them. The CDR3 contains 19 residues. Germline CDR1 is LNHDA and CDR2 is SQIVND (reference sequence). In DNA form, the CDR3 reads TGTGCCAGTAGTATAGATCATTGGGGGGCAGTCAATAGCAATCAGCCCCAGCATTTT. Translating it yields CASSIDHWGAVNSNQPQHF.

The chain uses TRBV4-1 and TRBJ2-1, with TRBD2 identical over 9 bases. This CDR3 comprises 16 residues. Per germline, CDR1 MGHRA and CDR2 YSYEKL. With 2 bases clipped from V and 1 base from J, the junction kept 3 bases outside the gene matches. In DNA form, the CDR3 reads TGCGCCAGCAGCCAATGGACTAGCGCTTCCTACAATGAGCAGTTCTTC. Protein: CASSQWTSASYNEQFF.

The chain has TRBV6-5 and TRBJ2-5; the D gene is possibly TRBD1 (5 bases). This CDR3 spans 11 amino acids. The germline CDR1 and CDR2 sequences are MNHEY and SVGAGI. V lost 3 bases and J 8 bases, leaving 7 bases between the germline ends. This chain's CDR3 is CASSYQGTQYF. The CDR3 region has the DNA TGTGCCAGCAGTTATCAGGGAACCCAGTACTTC.

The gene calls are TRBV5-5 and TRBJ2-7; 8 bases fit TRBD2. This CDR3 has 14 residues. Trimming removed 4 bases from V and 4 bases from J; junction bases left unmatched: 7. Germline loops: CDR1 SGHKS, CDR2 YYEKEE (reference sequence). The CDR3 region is CASSPGGAEYEQYF. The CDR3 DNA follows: TGTGCCAGCAGCCCGGGGGGGGCGGAGTACGAGCAGTACTTC. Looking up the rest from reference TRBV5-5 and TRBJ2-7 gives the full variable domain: DAGVTQSPTHLIKTRGQQVTLRCSPISGHKSVSWYQQVLGQGPQFIFQYYEKEERGRGNFPDRFSARQFPNYSSELNVNALLLGDSALYLCASSPGGAEYEQYFGPGTRLTVT.

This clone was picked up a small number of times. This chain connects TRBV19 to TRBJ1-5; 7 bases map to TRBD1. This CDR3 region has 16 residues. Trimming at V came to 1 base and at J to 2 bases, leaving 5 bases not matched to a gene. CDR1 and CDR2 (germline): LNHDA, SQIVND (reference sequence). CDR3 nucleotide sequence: TGTGCCAGTAGTATAGGGAGGGGGCTCGGCAATCAGCCCCAGCATTTT. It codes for CASSIGRGLGNQPQHF.

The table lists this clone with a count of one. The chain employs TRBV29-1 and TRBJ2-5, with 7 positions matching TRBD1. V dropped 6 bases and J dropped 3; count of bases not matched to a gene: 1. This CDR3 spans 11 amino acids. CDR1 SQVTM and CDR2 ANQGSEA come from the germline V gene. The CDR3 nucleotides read TGCAGCGTCGGGACAGAAGAGACCCAGTACTTC. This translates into CSVGTEETQYF.

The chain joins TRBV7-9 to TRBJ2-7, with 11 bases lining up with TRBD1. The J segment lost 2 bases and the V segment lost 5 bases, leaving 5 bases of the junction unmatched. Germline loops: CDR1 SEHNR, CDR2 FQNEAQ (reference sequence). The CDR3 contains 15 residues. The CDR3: CASSPPGQGAYEQYF. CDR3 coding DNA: TGTGCCAGCAGCCCACCGGGACAGGGGGCCTACGAGCAGTACTTC.

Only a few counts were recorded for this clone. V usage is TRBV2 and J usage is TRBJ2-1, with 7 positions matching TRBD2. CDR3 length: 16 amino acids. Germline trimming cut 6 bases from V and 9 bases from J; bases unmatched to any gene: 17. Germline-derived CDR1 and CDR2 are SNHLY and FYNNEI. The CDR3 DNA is TGTGCCAGCAGCCCTACCGGGAGGATCGTCTTGAGTGAGCAGTTCTTC. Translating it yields CASSPTGRIVLSEQFF.

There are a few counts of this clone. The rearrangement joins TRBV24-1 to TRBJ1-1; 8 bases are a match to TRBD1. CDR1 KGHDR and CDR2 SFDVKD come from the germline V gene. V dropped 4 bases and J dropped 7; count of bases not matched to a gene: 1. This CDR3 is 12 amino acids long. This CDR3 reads CATSEGTGEAFF. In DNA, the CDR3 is TGTGCCACCAGTGAAGGGACAGGTGAAGCTTTCTTT.

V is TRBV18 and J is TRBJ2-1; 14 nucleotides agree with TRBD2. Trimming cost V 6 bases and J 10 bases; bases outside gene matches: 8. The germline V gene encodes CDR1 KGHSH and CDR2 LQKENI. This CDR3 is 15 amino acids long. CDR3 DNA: TGTGCCAGCTCCCTTGGGACTAGCGGGGGTCTGGAGCAGTTCTTC. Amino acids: CASSLGTSGGLEQFF.

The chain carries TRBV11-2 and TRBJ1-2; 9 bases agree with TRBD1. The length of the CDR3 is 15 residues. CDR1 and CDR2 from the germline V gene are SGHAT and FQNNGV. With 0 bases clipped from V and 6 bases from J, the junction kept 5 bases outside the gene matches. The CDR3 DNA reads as TGTGCCAGCAGCTTAGATTGGGACAGGGTCAATGGCTACACCTTC. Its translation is CASSLDWDRVNGYTF.

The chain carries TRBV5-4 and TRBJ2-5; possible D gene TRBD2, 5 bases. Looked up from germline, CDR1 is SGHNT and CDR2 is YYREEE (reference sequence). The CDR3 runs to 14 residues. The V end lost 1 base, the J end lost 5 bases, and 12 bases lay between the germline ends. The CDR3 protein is CASSLKRAGETQYF. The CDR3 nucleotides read TGTGCCAGCAGCTTGAAGAGGGCCGGGGAGACCCAGTACTTC.

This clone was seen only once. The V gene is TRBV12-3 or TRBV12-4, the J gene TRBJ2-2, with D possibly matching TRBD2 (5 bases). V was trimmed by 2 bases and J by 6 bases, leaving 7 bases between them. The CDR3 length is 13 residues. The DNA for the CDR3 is TGTGCCAGCAGTTTACGGGAAGCCGGGGAGCTGTTTTTT. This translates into CASSLREAGELFF.

The CDR3 coding sequence is TGTGCCAGCAGCTTAGTTGGGGTCTACACTGAAGCTTTCTTT. Translating it yields CASSLVGVYTEAFF. The J gene is TRBJ1-1, the V gene TRBV7-2, with D unclear. Germline V gene data show CDR1 as SGHTA and CDR2 as FQGNSA. The V gene lost 1 base and the J gene lost 3 bases, with 9 bases spanning the gap. The CDR3 contains 14 residues. The full variable domain, with the rest looked up from reference TRBV7-2 and TRBJ1-1, is GAGVSQSPSNKVTEKGKDVELRCDPISGHTALYWYRQSLGQGLEFLIYFQGNSAPDKSGLPSDRFSAERTGGSVSTLTIQRTQQEDSAVYLCASSLVGVYTEAFFGQGTRLTVV.

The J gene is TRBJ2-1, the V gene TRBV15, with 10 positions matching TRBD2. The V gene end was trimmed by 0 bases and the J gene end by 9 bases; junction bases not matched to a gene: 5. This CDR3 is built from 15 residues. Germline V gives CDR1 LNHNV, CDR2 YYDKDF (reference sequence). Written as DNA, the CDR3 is TGTGCCACCAGCAGAGACCCCTCTAGCGGGAGTGAGCAGTTCTTC. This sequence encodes CATSRDPSSGSEQFF.

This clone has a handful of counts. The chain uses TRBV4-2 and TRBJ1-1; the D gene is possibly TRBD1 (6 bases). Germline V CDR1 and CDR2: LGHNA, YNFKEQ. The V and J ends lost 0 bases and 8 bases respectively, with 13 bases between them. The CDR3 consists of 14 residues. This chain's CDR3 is CASSQDPGQTEAFF. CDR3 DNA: TGTGCCAGCAGCCAAGACCCCGGACAGACCGAAGCTTTCTTT.